This TCR beta chain was recorded in a study of identical twins. This clonotype was detected many times. Germline V gene data show CDR1 as MNHEY and CDR2 as SMNVEV (reference sequence). The CDR3 extends over 14 amino acids. The V gene lost 2 bases and the J gene lost 3 bases, with 10 bases spanning the gap. TCRdb reprocessed the 5' RACE reads via MiXCR and lists one record per CDR3 protein. Counted here are hundreds of thousands of distinct CDR3 sequences, roughly 6% occurring once; the ten biggest clones make up roughly 1.6%. This TCR was recovered from a man between 18 and 29 years old in good health. The chain combines TRBV27 with TRBJ1-2; D is undetermined. Sample: naive T cells sorted from blood. The chain's CDR3 is CASSLTAGHYGYTF. The CDR3 DNA reads as TGTGCCAGCAGTTTAACGGCAGGCCACTATGGCTACACCTTC.